These 20 T cell receptor beta chains originate from one sample sequenced in a study of CD8 T cells in Susac syndrome. Reverse transcription used roughly 0.45 to 1 ug RNA and random hexamers. TCRdb used MiXCR to reprocess the immunoSEQ multiplex PCR reads, holding one entry per CDR3 protein. The top ten clones hold about 0.28% of a sample with tens of thousands of distinct CDR3 sequences, roughly 94% of them seen once. The sequencing sample was made of CD4+ T cells from PBMCs. Receptors originate from a human donor with Susac syndrome.

This chain uses TRBV20-1 with TRBJ2-7; a possible D gene is TRBD1 (6 bases). In germline, CDR1 is DFQATT, CDR2 SNEGSKA (reference sequence). The CDR3 is 14 amino acids. V lost 0 bases, J lost 6 bases, and 15 bases lay in between. CDR3 residues: CSAREIGGFSEQYF. CDR3 coding DNA: TGCAGTGCTAGAGAGATAGGGGGATTTAGCGAGCAGTACTTC.

The chain recombines TRBV14 with TRBJ2-5; 9 nucleotides line up with TRBD1. CDR1 is SGHDN and CDR2 is FVKESK in the germline V gene. The ends lost 4 bases at V and 2 bases at J; junction bases unmatched: 5. The CDR3 loop spans 15 amino acids. The CDR3 DNA is TGTGCCAGCAGCCCAGACAGGGGGAGGCAAGAGACCCAGTACTTC. Its protein is CASSPDRGRQETQYF.

This chain uses TRBV30 with TRBJ1-6, with D perhaps matching TRBD1 (6 bases). Germline CDR1 GTSNPN, CDR2 SVGIG (reference sequence). The V gene lost 5 bases and the J gene lost 1 base, with 12 bases spanning the gap. The CDR3 runs to 15 residues. As DNA, the CDR3 is TGTGCCTGGGAAGCACAGGGATCCTATAATTCACCCCTCCACTTT. This sequence encodes CAWEAQGSYNSPLHF.

V gene TRBV6-5 combines with J gene TRBJ1-1, with TRBD1 matching 7 bases. Germline V CDR1 and CDR2: MNHEY, SVGAGI. This CDR3 contains 15 residues. V lost 5 bases, J lost 5 bases, and 11 bases stayed unmatched. Here the CDR3 reads CASSPTGAVGTEAFF. The CDR3 DNA is TGTGCCAGCAGTCCCACAGGGGCGGTAGGAACTGAAGCTTTCTTT.

This chain links TRBV7-2 with TRBJ2-7; either TRBD1 or TRBD2 may supply D (7 bases each). Germline values: CDR1 SGHTA, CDR2 FQGNSA. The germline V and J ends were trimmed by 5 bases and 4 bases, with 18 bases remaining between them. This CDR3 contains 15 residues. Here the CDR3 reads CASSRRQGGSYEQYF. The CDR3 nucleotides are TGTGCCAGCAGCCGACGACAGGGAGGGTCTTACGAGCAGTACTTC.

The V call is TRBV12-3 or TRBV12-4, the J call TRBJ1-1; D is ambiguous. V gave up 5 bases and J gave up 1 base, with 11 bases separating them. The CDR3 sequence is 14 residues long. CDR3 amino acids: CASSPPGKNTEAFF. CDR3 nucleotide sequence: TGTGCCAGCAGTCCGCCGGGGAAGAACACTGAAGCTTTCTTT.

This chain connects TRBV5-1 to TRBJ2-5; D call uncertain. Trimming stripped 6 bases from V and 2 bases from J, with 5 bases between. Germline CDR1 SGHRS, CDR2 YFSETQ. The CDR3 has 11 residues. This CDR3 reads CASKQQETQYF. As DNA, the CDR3 is TGCGCCAGCAAACAGCAAGAGACCCAGTACTTC.

The V gene is TRBV28, the J gene TRBJ1-5, with 8 nucleotides matching TRBD1. Germline V lookup: CDR1 MDHEN, CDR2 SYDVKM. J was trimmed by 2 bases and V by 5 bases; bases with no gene match: 5. The CDR3 length is 15 residues. CDR3 amino acids: CASSRTGSGNQPQHF. CDR3 coding DNA: TGTGCCAGCAGTAGGACAGGGTCAGGCAATCAGCCCCAGCATTTT.

V gene TRBV13 combines with J gene TRBJ1-1; TRBD1 might be the D (6 bases). The germline V gene encodes CDR1 PRHDT and CDR2 FYEKMQ (reference sequence). V was shortened by 7 bases and J by 5 bases, with 20 bases between the two germline ends. The CDR3 is 15 amino acids. This CDR3 reads CASTRGGQGGTEAFF. CDR3 nucleotides: TGTGCCAGCACCCGGGGGGGGCAGGGAGGTACTGAAGCTTTCTTT.

The chain carries TRBV7-2 and TRBJ2-2, with 7 bases matching TRBD1. The ends lost 5 bases at V and 0 bases at J; junction bases unmatched: 3. Per the germline V gene, CDR1 is SGHTA and CDR2 is FQGNSA. This CDR3 comprises 15 residues. The chain's CDR3 is CASSHGTANTGELFF. As DNA, the CDR3 is TGTGCCAGCAGCCACGGGACAGCGAACACCGGGGAGCTGTTTTTT.

The CDR3 bases are TGTGCCAGCTCCCCAGGACAGGGAGTGTACGAGCAGTACTTC. Amino acid sequence: CASSPGQGVYEQYF. The chain couples TRBV18 to TRBJ2-7; 8 bases map to TRBD1. J gave up 4 bases and V 6 bases, and 8 bases lay outside the gene matches. CDR3 size: 14 residues. Germline assignment: CDR1 KGHSH and CDR2 LQKENI. Supplemented by reference TRBV18 and TRBJ2-7, the full variable domain reads NAGVMQNPRHLVRRRGQEARLRCSPMKGHSHVYWYRQLPEEGLKFMVYLQKENIIDESGMPKERFSAEFPKEGPSILRIQQVVRGDSAAYFCASSPGQGVYEQYFGPGTRLTVT.

The rearrangement joins TRBV11-2 to TRBJ2-3; D not resolved. The CDR3 has 14 residues. The V and J ends lost 1 base and 0 bases respectively, with 5 bases between them. Germline CDR1 and CDR2: SGHAT and FQNNGV. CDR3 sequence reads: CASSLARSTDTQYF. The CDR3 DNA reads as TGTGCCAGCAGCTTAGCCCGGAGCACAGATACGCAGTATTTT.

The rearrangement joins TRBV28 to TRBJ1-2; D uncertain. The CDR3 spans 13 residues. Trimming stripped 8 bases from V and 12 bases from J, with 22 bases between. Germline V gives CDR1 MDHEN, CDR2 SYDVKM. The CDR3 is CASDRRIRAGNTF. The CDR3, as DNA: TGTGCCAGCGATAGGCGGATCCGTGCGGGGAACACCTTC.

The chain uses TRBV12-3 or TRBV12-4 and TRBJ2-7; perhaps TRBD2 as D (6 bases). Trimming left V 6 bases short and J 6 bases short, with 21 bases between. CDR3 length: 15 amino acids. In DNA form, the CDR3 reads TGTGCCAGCAGCCCTGGGGGGACGAGGGCTAGCGAGCAGTACTTC. Its translation is CASSPGGTRASEQYF.

The chain couples TRBV3-1 to TRBJ1-2; no definite D call. V lost 0 bases to trimming and J lost 2 bases, with 13 bases between them. In germline, CDR1 is LGHDT, CDR2 YNNKEL (reference sequence). This CDR3 has 16 amino acids. In DNA form, the CDR3 reads TGTGCCAGCAGCCAAGAAGGTCAGAGGTCAAACTATGGCTACACCTTC. Translated: CASSQEGQRSNYGYTF.

This clonotype was found once. The V call is TRBV19, the J call TRBJ1-2; D is uncertain. Looked up from germline, CDR1 is LNHDA and CDR2 is SQIVND (reference sequence). This CDR3 has 12 residues. Trimming removed 7 bases from V and 8 bases from J, with 14 bases in between. The CDR3: CASTGVFRGYTF. CDR3 nucleotide sequence: TGTGCCAGTACCGGCGTCTTCCGGGGCTACACCTTC.

This clonotype was detected only once. This chain links TRBV19 with TRBJ1-5; 7 bases are shared with TRBD1. J lost 11 bases, V lost 5 bases, and 15 bases had no gene match. The CDR3 totals 15 residues. Germline V gene lookup returns CDR1 LNHDA and CDR2 SQIVND (reference sequence). The CDR3 DNA is TGTGCCAGTAGTTTAGGGACAGCACGATCAGCGACCCAGCATTTT. Translating gives CASSLGTARSATQHF.

V gene TRBV12-3 or TRBV12-4 combines with J gene TRBJ2-3; D ambiguous. V was clipped by 5 bases and J by 5 bases, with 11 bases between them. The CDR3 extends over 13 amino acids. CDR3 nucleotides: TGTGCCAGCAGTGTACAGAGAAAAGATACGCAGTATTTT. Its protein is CASSVQRKDTQYF.

The chain combines TRBV20-1 with TRBJ2-7, with D unclear. The V gene's germline CDR1 is DFQATT and CDR2 SNEGSKA (reference sequence). The CDR3 spans 13 residues. Trimming took 4 bases from V and 0 from J, leaving 10 bases between them. The CDR3 reads CSAIQSSSYEQYF. DNA of the CDR3: TGCAGTGCTATCCAGTCTAGCTCCTACGAGCAGTACTTC.

The V and J genes are TRBV4-3 and TRBJ2-3, with 12 bases identical to TRBD2. The CDR3 runs 19 residues. Germline V gives CDR1 LGHNA, CDR2 YSLEER. The junction had 10 bases not matched to a gene; V was cut back by 0 bases and J by 3 bases. The CDR3 is CASSQDLWATSGGTDTQYF. CDR3 DNA sequence: TGCGCCAGCAGCCAAGATCTTTGGGCGACTAGCGGGGGTACAGATACGCAGTATTTT.